The clone carrying this TCR beta chain showed up just a few times. Unique molecular identifiers were added to individual cDNA molecules. MiXCR, run by TCRdb on the 5' RACE reads, gives a single entry per CDR3 protein. The sample lists tens of thousands of distinct CDR3 sequences, under 10% seen once, with roughly 8% in the top ten. This entry is derived from a study of early T cells in non-severe SARS-CoV-2 infection. The receptor comes from an adult who was a healthcare worker with PCR-confirmed SARS-CoV-2 infection or an uninfected control (not recorded which). The source material was whole blood.

The CDR3: CASSQTTGAGGYTF. Here the CDR3 DNA reads TGTGCCAGCAGCCAAACCACAGGGGCGGGTGGCTACACCTTC. The chain couples TRBV12-3 or TRBV12-4 to TRBJ1-2, with 7 nucleotides matching TRBD1. The CDR3 is 14 amino acids. The V gene end was trimmed by 6 bases and the J gene end by 7 bases; junction bases not matched to a gene: 11.